This entry concerns a single T cell receptor beta chain. This record comes from a study of T cells in Graves' hyperthyroidism and ophthalmopathy. Whole-study context: The authors collected peripheral blood at initial diagnosis, before any treatment.

Authors of the study amplified TCR beta CDR3 regions from RNA transcripts. Carried out on the TCR CDR3, a first-round RT-PCR used the HTBI primer set. TCRdb fed the multiplex PCR reads into MiXCR, producing one record per CDR3 protein. Of nearly 600,000 distinct CDR3 sequences listed, 14% were seen once; the top ten hold roughly 7.1%. This CDR3 is 15 amino acids long. Germline CDR1 reads DFQATT; CDR2 reads SNEGSKA (reference sequence). Trimming removed 4 bases from V and 8 bases from J; junction bases left unmatched: 9. The TCR comes from a woman in her late teens or twenties with Graves' ophthalmopathy. Source material: blood. The chain uses TRBV20-1 and TRBJ1-4, with TRBD1 identical over 11 bases. The CDR3 reads CSATFGQGAREKLFF. The CDR3 region has the DNA TGCAGTGCTACCTTCGGACAGGGGGCTCGAGAAAAACTGTTTTTT.